The 32 T cell receptor beta chains in this list originate from one sample, sequenced in a study of Graves' ophthalmopathy and Graves' hyperthyroidism. RNA served as the template for amplifying TCR beta CDR3 regions. The workflow started with a first-round RT-PCR run with HTBI primers and then moved on to a second-round multiplex PCR. One entry per CDR3 protein, called by TCRdb with MiXCR from the multiplex PCR reads. The data hold 900,000 to 1,200,000 distinct CDR3 sequences, with 35% to 40% observed a single time. Sequencing was carried out using peripheral blood or thyroid tissue (not recorded which). These receptors were taken from an adult man with Graves' hyperthyroidism.

The chain has TRBV7-9 and TRBJ2-5, with 9 bases lining up with TRBD1. Germline loops: CDR1 SEHNR, CDR2 FQNEAQ (reference sequence). CDR3 length: 17 residues. J lost 5 bases, V lost 3 bases, and 13 bases had no gene match. The CDR3 here is CASSLTGTGWIVETQYF. The CDR3 DNA reads TGTGCCAGCAGCTTGACAGGGACAGGGTGGATTGTGGAGACCCAGTACTTC.

The chain is built from TRBV11-2 and TRBJ2-5, with D possibly matching TRBD2 (5 bases). With 5 bases removed from V and 5 bases from J, the gap between germline ends came to 18 bases. This CDR3 is built from 15 residues. Germline lookup yields CDR1 SGHAT and CDR2 FQNNGV. Written as DNA, the CDR3 is TGTGCCAGCAGCCGCCGGGGAGACGGGGTTGAGACCCAGTACTTC. The encoded protein is CASSRRGDGVETQYF.

The V call is TRBV10-3, the J call TRBJ2-2; D call uncertain. The germline V gene has CDR1 ENHRY and CDR2 SYGVKD. V lost 7 bases to trimming and J lost 7 bases, with 4 bases between them. CDR3 length: 10 residues. CDR3 loop: CAITGGELFF. As DNA, the CDR3 is TGTGCCATCACGGGCGGGGAGCTGTTTTTT.

V and J are TRBV14 and TRBJ2-7; 9 nucleotides line up with TRBD2. The junction had 5 bases not matched to a gene; V was cut back by 0 bases and J by 2 bases. This CDR3 spans 16 amino acids. The V gene's germline CDR1 is SGHDN and CDR2 FVKESK. The CDR3 DNA is TGTGCCAGCAGCCAAGATTTTGCGGGAGGGCCCTACGAGCAGTACTTC. Its protein is CASSQDFAGGPYEQYF. Combining the CDR3 with reference TRBV14 and TRBJ2-7 gives the whole variable domain EAGVTQFPSHSVIEKGQTVTLRCDPISGHDNLYWYRRVMGKEIKFLLHFVKESKQDESGMPNNRFLAERTGGTYSTLKVQPAELEDSGVYFCASSQDFAGGPYEQYFGPGTRLTVT.

This clonotype was seen only a few times. This rearrangement joins TRBV4-3 to TRBJ1-6, with D perhaps matching TRBD1 (5 bases). The CDR3 has 19 amino acids. Germline CDR1 is LGHNA and CDR2 is YSLEER. Trimming removed 0 bases at V and 6 bases at J, with 21 bases between. CDR3 bases: TGCGCCAGCAGCCAAGAGGTCCGGGACTGGCTATCCCTTAATTCACCCCTCCACTTT. Translation: CASSQEVRDWLSLNSPLHF.

This clonotype was counted once. One base away lies a much larger clone, so this may be a sequencing read error. The chain uses TRBV24-1 and TRBJ1-5, with 10 nucleotides matching TRBD1. V dropped 11 bases and J dropped 9; count of bases not matched to a gene: 12. The germline V gene encodes CDR1 KGHDR and CDR2 SFDVKD. The CDR3 has 14 amino acids. The CDR3 region has the DNA TGTGCCATCCAGGGACAGGGGCCTGGATGGCCCCAGCATTTT. Encoded protein: CAIQGQGPGWPQHF.

The genes are TRBV7-2 and TRBJ2-5; TRBD1 might be the D (6 bases). Per the germline V gene, CDR1 is SGHTA and CDR2 is FQGNSA. This CDR3 region has 14 residues. Trimming took off 8 bases at V and 1 base at J, with 14 bases between the two ends. As DNA, the CDR3 is TGTGCCAGCCTCTGGGGACACATCCAAGAGACCCAGTACTTC. Its protein product is CASLWGHIQETQYF.

V gene TRBV12-3 or TRBV12-4 combines with J gene TRBJ2-7; no firm D call. V lost 6 bases and J lost 4, with 10 bases in between. There are 12 residues in the CDR3. This CDR3 is CASRKKAYEQYF. CDR3 DNA sequence: TGTGCCAGCAGAAAAAAGGCGTACGAGCAGTACTTC.

This clonotype was seen repeatedly, ten times or more. The rearrangement joins TRBV7-6 to TRBJ2-5; TRBD2 agrees at 7 bases. Trimming cost V 5 bases and J 5 bases; bases outside gene matches: 11. The CDR3 is 15 amino acids. CDR1 is SGHVS, CDR2 FNYEAQ, per germline. This CDR3 reads CASSRGLAEGETQYF. CDR3 sequence (DNA): TGTGCCAGCAGCCGCGGGCTAGCGGAGGGGGAGACCCAGTACTTC.

This clonotype was observed a few times. The V call is TRBV10-3, the J call TRBJ2-3; D assignment may be TRBD1 or TRBD2 (6 bases each). Germline lookup yields CDR1 ENHRY and CDR2 SYGVKD. The CDR3 contains 16 residues. The germline V and J ends were trimmed by 0 bases and 4 bases, with 14 bases remaining between them. DNA for the CDR3: TGTGCCATCAGTGAGTCGCAGACCGGGGGCTCAGATACGCAGTATTTT. Residues: CAISESQTGGSDTQYF.

At least ten counts were recorded for this clonotype. The chain carries TRBV2 and TRBJ2-7; possibly TRBD1 for D (6 bases). Germline assignment: CDR1 SNHLY and CDR2 FYNNEI. This CDR3 region has 15 residues. V dropped 2 bases and J dropped 0 bases, with 11 bases sitting between them. The CDR3 loop is CASSEQGSLSYEQYF. For the CDR3, the DNA is TGTGCCAGCAGTGAACAGGGGTCTCTCTCCTACGAGCAGTACTTC. The full variable domain, rest sourced from reference TRBV2 and TRBJ2-7, is EPEVTQTPSHQVTQMGQEVILRCVPISNHLYFYWYRQILGQKVEFLVSFYNNEISEKSEIFDDQFSVERPDGSNFTLKIRSTKLEDSAMYFCASSEQGSLSYEQYFGPGTRLTVT.

Comment on this clonotype: A much larger clone differs from this one at a single base, so this may be a read error. V usage is TRBV7-2 and J usage is TRBJ1-4; D is unclear. This CDR3 spans 16 amino acids. The V end lost 1 base, the J end lost 7 bases, and 16 bases lay between the germline ends. CDR1 and CDR2 from the germline V gene are SGHTA and FQGNSA. Written as DNA, the CDR3 is TGTGCCAGCAGCTTAGGGGTGGGCCTGCTAAGTGAAAAACTGTTTTTT. Translating it yields CASSLGVGLLSEKLFF.

This clonotype has at least ten counts. The rearrangement links TRBV9 to TRBJ1-6, with D hard to call. V shed 0 bases and J shed 16 bases, with 11 bases lying between them. This CDR3 spans 12 amino acids. The V gene's germline CDR1 is SGDLS and CDR2 YYNGEE. In DNA, the CDR3 is TGTGCCAGCAGCGTAGATTCCCGCACACTCCACTTT. This encodes CASSVDSRTLHF.

There are a few counts of this clonotype. A read error is possible here, since a much larger clone lies one base away. The chain couples TRBV2 to TRBJ1-1; D remains ambiguous. Trimming pared 2 bases from V and 0 bases from J, leaving 4 bases between. Per the germline V gene, CDR1 is SNHLY and CDR2 is FYNNEI. The CDR3 consists of 13 residues. DNA for the CDR3: TGTGCCAGCAGTGAAATGGTGAACACTGAAGCTTTCTTT. Its translation: CASSEMVNTEAFF.

This clonotype showed up many times. V usage is TRBV19 and J usage is TRBJ1-4; TRBD1 aligns across 9 bases. From germline, CDR1 is LNHDA and CDR2 SQIVND (reference sequence). The CDR3 contains 15 residues. J was trimmed by 8 bases and V by 5 bases; bases with no gene match: 9. CDR3 loop: CASSEDGDREEKLFF. For the CDR3, the DNA is TGTGCCAGTAGTGAGGACGGGGACAGGGAAGAAAAACTGTTTTTT.

The chain is built from TRBV11-2 and TRBJ2-7; D uncertain. This CDR3 has 13 amino acids. Germline assignment: CDR1 SGHAT and CDR2 FQNNGV. The V and J ends lost 4 bases and 6 bases respectively, with 13 bases between them. This CDR3 reads CASSSAGVGEQYF. As DNA, the CDR3 is TGTGCCAGCAGCTCCGCCGGAGTCGGCGAGCAGTACTTC.

There are many counts of this clonotype. This rearrangement joins TRBV20-1 to TRBJ1-5; D unresolved. The CDR3 runs 15 residues. Trimming took 0 bases from V and 5 from J, leaving 14 bases between them. Germline lookup yields CDR1 DFQATT and CDR2 SNEGSKA (reference sequence). The CDR3: CSARDRNSNYQPQHF. CDR3 DNA sequence: TGCAGTGCTAGAGATCGTAACAGTAATTATCAGCCCCAGCATTTT.

This clonotype has more than one count but fewer than ten. The rearrangement joins TRBV6-6 to TRBJ1-4; D may be TRBD1 (5 bases). Germline values: CDR1 MNHNY, CDR2 SVGAGI (reference sequence). V was clipped by 6 bases and J by 0 bases, with 8 bases between them. The CDR3 extends over 14 amino acids. This CDR3 is CASRFRATNEKLFF. For the CDR3, the DNA is TGTGCCAGCAGGTTCAGGGCAACTAATGAAAAACTGTTTTTT.

In its sample, this clonotype was seen many times. The chain uses TRBV5-1 and TRBJ2-5; D uncertain. This CDR3 contains 12 residues. Trimming shortened V by 3 bases and J by 3 bases, and 6 bases separated the two germline ends. Germline V gene sequence: CDR1 SGHRS, CDR2 YFSETQ. The CDR3, as DNA: TGCGCCAGCAGCTGGGAAGAAGAGACCCAGTACTTC. Translating gives CASSWEEETQYF.

This clonotype was counted between two and nine times. As the CDR3 is not closed by the conserved phenylalanine or tryptophan, this likely results from a read error. Because the CDR3's place on the DNA is in doubt, the DNA is left out and the CDR3 is given as listed by TCRdb. The chain uses TRBV7-2 and TRBJ2-2. The germline V gene has CDR1 SGHTA and CDR2 FQGNSA. With termini counted, the CDR3 has 10 amino acids. CDR3 region: CASSNRGLFD.

The chain links TRBV14 to TRBJ1-4, with 9 bases lining up with TRBD1. CDR1 SGHDN and CDR2 FVKESK come from the germline V gene. The J segment lost 7 bases and the V segment lost 4 bases, leaving 10 bases of the junction unmatched. The CDR3 sequence is 16 residues long. The CDR3 nucleotides read TGTGCCAGCAGCCTAACTTTACAGGGGGCGAGTGAAAAACTGTTTTTT. Residues: CASSLTLQGASEKLFF.

The chain links TRBV20-1 to TRBJ2-7; 11 nucleotides match TRBD2. Germline trimming cut 5 bases from V and 6 bases from J; bases unmatched to any gene: 0. Looked up from germline, CDR1 is DFQATT and CDR2 is SNEGSKA (reference sequence). CDR3 length: 11 amino acids. The CDR3 bases are TGCAGTGCTGGGACTAGCGGCGAGCAGTACTTC. It is translated as CSAGTSGEQYF.

This clonotype was counted ten times or more. The V gene is TRBV2, the J gene TRBJ2-7; maybe TRBD1 (6 bases). V lost 6 bases and J lost 2, with 11 bases in between. This CDR3 contains 13 residues. Germline CDR1 and CDR2: SNHLY and FYNNEI. CDR3 protein: CASRTRDTYEQYF. The CDR3 DNA sequence: TGTGCCAGCAGGACCCGGGACACCTACGAGCAGTACTTC.

This sequence joins TRBV15 and TRBJ1-2; D may be TRBD1 (5 bases). V lost 3 bases, J lost 6 bases, and 17 bases lay in between. CDR1 is LNHNV, CDR2 YYDKDF, per germline (reference sequence). The CDR3 has 15 amino acids. The CDR3 bases are TGTGCCACCAGCAGCGCGGGGGGGTTAGAGGATGGCTACACCTTC. This gives the protein CATSSAGGLEDGYTF.

The chain carries TRBV14 and TRBJ1-6; the D is unclear. The V gene lost 4 bases and the J gene lost 9 bases, with 10 bases spanning the gap. This CDR3 contains 13 residues. Germline CDR1 SGHDN, CDR2 FVKESK. DNA of the CDR3: TGTGCCAGCAGCCCGCCGGGCGGTTCACCCCTCCACTTT. Translation: CASSPPGGSPLHF.

This clonotype was recorded a few times. The chain employs TRBV6-5 and TRBJ2-7; 9 bases align to TRBD1. This CDR3 contains 18 residues. Germline V gene sequence: CDR1 MNHEY, CDR2 SVGAGI. V was pared by 5 bases and J by 0 bases, with 14 bases of the junction left unmatched. For the CDR3, the DNA is TGTGCCAGCAGTGAAGCAGAACATTACAGGGGGCCCTCCTACGAGCAGTACTTC. It encodes CASSEAEHYRGPSYEQYF.

In this sample, this clonotype turned up many times. The chain has TRBV2 and TRBJ1-2; D is undetermined. From germline, CDR1 is SNHLY and CDR2 FYNNEI. The V and J ends lost 4 bases and 4 bases respectively, with 7 bases between them. The CDR3 consists of 12 residues. CDR3 DNA sequence: TGTGCCAGCAGTGGATGGGGCTATGGCTACACCTTC. It translates to CASSGWGYGYTF.

On this clonotype itself: Just one base apart from a much larger clone, this may be a read error. CDR3: CASSPSVGEPYGHTF. The CDR3 DNA reads as TGTGCCAGCAGCCCCTCGGTGGGAGAGCCTTATGGCCACACCTTC. J is TRBJ1-2 and V is TRBV11-2; D not resolved. Germline V lookup: CDR1 SGHAT, CDR2 FQNNGV. The CDR3 runs 15 residues.

The V call is TRBV2, the J call TRBJ2-3; D ambiguous. From germline, CDR1 is SNHLY and CDR2 FYNNEI. Trimming removed 5 bases at V and 0 bases at J, with 9 bases between. There are 14 residues in the CDR3. The CDR3 loop reads CASSPRRSTDTQYF. The CDR3 DNA reads TGTGCCAGCAGTCCTCGAAGGAGCACAGATACGCAGTATTTT.

For this clonotype: This clone may be a read error of a much larger clone one base away. V and J are TRBV19 and TRBJ2-7; 7 bases fit TRBD1. From germline, CDR1 is LNHDA and CDR2 SQIVND (reference sequence). This CDR3 is built from 13 residues. Trimming at V came to 6 bases and at J to 9 bases, leaving 11 bases not matched to a gene. The DNA for the CDR3 is TGTGCCAGTAGGAGACAGGGAAAGGACGGGCAGTACTTC. It is translated as CASRRQGKDGQYF.

This clonotype came up a few times. The chain has TRBV30 and TRBJ2-5; no reliable D call. This CDR3 contains 10 residues. Germline CDR1 is GTSNPN and CDR2 is SVGIG (reference sequence). V lost 5 bases to trimming and J lost 3 bases, with 4 bases between them. CDR3 sequence reads: CAWGKETQYF. DNA of the CDR3: TGTGCCTGGGGAAAAGAGACCCAGTACTTC.

Ten or more counts support this clonotype. The chain has TRBV12-3 or TRBV12-4 and TRBJ2-5, with 7 bases fitting TRBD1. CDR3 size: 14 residues. J was trimmed by 4 bases and V by 9 bases; bases with no gene match: 11. The CDR3 is CASPHRGRGETQYF. In nucleotides, the CDR3 is TGTGCCAGTCCCCACAGGGGCCGGGGAGAGACCCAGTACTTC.